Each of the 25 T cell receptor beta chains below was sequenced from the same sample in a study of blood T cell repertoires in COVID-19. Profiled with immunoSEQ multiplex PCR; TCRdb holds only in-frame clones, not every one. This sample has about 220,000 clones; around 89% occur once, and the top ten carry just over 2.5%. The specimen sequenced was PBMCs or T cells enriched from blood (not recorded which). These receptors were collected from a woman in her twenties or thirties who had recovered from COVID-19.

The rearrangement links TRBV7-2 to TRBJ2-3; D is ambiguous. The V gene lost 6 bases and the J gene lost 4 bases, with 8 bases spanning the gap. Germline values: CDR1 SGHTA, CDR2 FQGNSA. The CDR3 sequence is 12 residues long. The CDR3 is CASSGPSDTQYF. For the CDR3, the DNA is TGTGCCAGCAGTGGGCCGTCAGATACGCAGTATTTT.

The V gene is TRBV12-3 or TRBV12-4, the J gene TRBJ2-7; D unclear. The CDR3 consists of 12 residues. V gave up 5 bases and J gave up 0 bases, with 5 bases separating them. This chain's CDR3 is CASSTSSYEQYF. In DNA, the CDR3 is TGTGCCAGCAGTACTTCCTCCTACGAGCAGTACTTC.

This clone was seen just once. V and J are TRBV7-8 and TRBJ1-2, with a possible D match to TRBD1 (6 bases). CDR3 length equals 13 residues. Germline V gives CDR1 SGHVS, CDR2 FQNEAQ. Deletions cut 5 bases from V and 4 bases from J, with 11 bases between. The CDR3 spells CASSPGHGYGYTF. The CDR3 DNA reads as TGTGCCAGCAGCCCGGGACACGGCTATGGCTACACCTTC.

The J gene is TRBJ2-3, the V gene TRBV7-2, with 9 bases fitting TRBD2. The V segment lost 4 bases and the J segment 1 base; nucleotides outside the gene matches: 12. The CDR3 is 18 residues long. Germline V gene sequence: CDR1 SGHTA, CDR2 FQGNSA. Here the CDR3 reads CASSSSLVVAGGTDTQYF. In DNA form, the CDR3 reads TGTGCCAGCAGCTCATCACTTGTGGTAGCGGGGGGCACAGATACGCAGTATTTT.

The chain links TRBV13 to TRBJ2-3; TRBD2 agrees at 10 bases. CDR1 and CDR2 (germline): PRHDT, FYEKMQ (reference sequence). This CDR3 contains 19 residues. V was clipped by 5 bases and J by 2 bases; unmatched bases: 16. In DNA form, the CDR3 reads TGTGCCAGCAGCCCCGGATCTAGCGGGGGCCACTGGGTCACAGATACGCAGTATTTT. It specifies CASSPGSSGGHWVTDTQYF. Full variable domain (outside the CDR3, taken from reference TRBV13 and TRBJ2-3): AAGVIQSPRHLIKEKRETATLKCYPIPRHDTVYWYQQGPGQDPQFLISFYEKMQSDKGSIPDRFSAQQFSDYHSELNMSSLELGDSALYFCASSPGSSGGHWVTDTQYFGPGTRLTVL.

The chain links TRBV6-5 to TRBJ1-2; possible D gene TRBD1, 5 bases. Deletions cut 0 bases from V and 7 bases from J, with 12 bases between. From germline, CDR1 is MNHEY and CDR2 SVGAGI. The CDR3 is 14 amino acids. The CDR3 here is CASSYSGGGGGYTF. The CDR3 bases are TGTGCCAGCAGTTACTCGGGCGGCGGGGGTGGCTACACCTTC.

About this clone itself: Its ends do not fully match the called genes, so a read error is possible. The CDR3 sequence is CASTSMVSSYEQYF. DNA of the CDR3: TGTGCCAGCACCTCAATGGTGAGCTCCTATGAGCAGTACTTC. The chain joins TRBV7-2 to TRBJ2-7; D unclear. This CDR3 is 14 amino acids long. Per the germline V gene, CDR1 is SGHTA and CDR2 is FQGNSA.

CDR3 sequence: CASSDGLAGIDTQYF. CDR3 in DNA: TGTGCCAGCAGCGACGGACTAGCGGGGATAGATACGCAGTATTTT. The V call is TRBV5-4, the J call TRBJ2-3; 12 bases map to TRBD2. The CDR3 loop spans 15 amino acids. The V and J ends lost 4 bases and 5 bases, in that order; junction bases with no gene match: 5. Germline assignment: CDR1 SGHNT and CDR2 YYREEE (reference sequence).

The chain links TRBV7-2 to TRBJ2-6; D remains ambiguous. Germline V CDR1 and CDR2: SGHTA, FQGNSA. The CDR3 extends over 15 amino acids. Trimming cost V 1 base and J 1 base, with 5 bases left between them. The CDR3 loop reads CASSLVGSGANVLTF. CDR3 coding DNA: TGTGCCAGCAGCTTAGTCGGTTCTGGGGCCAACGTCCTGACTTTC.

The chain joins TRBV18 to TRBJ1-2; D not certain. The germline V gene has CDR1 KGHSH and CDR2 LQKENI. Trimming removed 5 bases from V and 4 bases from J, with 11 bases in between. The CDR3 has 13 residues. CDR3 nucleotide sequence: TGTGCCAGCTCAGAGGGTCACGGCTATGGCTACACCTTC. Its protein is CASSEGHGYGYTF.

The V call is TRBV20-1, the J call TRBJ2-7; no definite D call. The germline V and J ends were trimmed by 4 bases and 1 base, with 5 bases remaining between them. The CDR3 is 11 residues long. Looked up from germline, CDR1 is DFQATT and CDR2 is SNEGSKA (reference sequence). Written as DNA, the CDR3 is TGCAGTGCTACTCAGTCCTACGAGCAGTACTTC. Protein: CSATQSYEQYF.

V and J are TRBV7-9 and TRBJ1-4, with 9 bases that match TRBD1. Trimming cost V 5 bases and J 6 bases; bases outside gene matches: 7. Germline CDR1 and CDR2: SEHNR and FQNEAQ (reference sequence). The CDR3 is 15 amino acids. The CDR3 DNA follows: TGTGCCAGCAGCCACCGGGACAGGGAAGATGAAAAACTGTTTTTT. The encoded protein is CASSHRDREDEKLFF.

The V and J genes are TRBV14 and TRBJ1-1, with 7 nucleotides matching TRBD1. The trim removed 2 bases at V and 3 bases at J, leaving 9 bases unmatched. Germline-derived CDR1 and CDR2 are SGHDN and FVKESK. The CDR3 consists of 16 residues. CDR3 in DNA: TGTGCCAGCAGCCAATATTACAGGGGTCGGTACACTGAAGCTTTCTTT. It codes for CASSQYYRGRYTEAFF.

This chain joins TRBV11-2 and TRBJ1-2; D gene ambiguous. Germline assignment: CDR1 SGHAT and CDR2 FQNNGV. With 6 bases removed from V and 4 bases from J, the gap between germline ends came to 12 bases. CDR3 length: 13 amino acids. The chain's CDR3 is CASSPSGTYGYTF. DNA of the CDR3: TGTGCCAGCAGTCCCTCGGGTACCTATGGCTACACCTTC.

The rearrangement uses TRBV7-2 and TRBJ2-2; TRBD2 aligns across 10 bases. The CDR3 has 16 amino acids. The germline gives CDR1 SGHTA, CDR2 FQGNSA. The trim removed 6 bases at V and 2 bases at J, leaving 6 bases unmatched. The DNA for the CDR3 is TGTGCCAGCAGTCCAAGCGGGGGGGAAAACACCGGGGAGCTGTTTTTT. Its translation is CASSPSGGENTGELFF.

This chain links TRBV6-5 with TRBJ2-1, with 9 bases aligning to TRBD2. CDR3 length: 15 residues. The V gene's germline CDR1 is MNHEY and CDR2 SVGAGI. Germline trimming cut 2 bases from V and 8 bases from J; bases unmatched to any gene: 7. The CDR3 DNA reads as TGTGCCAGCAGTTACCTAGCGGGGTTCGAGGATGAGCAGTTCTTC. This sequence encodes CASSYLAGFEDEQFF.

CDR3 sequence: CASSPLLSETQYF. The CDR3 DNA is TGTGCCAGCTCACCACTGTTATCGGAGACCCAGTACTTC. The chain couples TRBV18 to TRBJ2-5, with unresolved D. Per the germline V gene, CDR1 is KGHSH and CDR2 is LQKENI. CDR3 length: 13 residues. Trimming took off 1 base at V and 5 bases at J, with 8 bases between the two ends. The variable domain in full, completed from reference TRBV18 and TRBJ2-5, reads NAGVMQNPRHLVRRRGQEARLRCSPMKGHSHVYWYRQLPEEGLKFMVYLQKENIIDESGMPKERFSAEFPKEGPSILRIQQVVRGDSAAYFCASSPLLSETQYFGPGTRLLVL.

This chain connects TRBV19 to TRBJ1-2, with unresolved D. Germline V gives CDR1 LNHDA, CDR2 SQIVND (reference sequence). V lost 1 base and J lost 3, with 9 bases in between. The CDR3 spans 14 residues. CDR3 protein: CASSIGFQDYGYTF. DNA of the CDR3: TGTGCCAGTAGTATAGGCTTCCAGGACTATGGCTACACCTTC.

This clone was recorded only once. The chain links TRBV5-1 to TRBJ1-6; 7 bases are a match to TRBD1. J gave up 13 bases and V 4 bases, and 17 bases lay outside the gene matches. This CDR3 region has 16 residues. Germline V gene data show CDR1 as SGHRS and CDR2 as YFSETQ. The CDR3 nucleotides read TGCGCCAGCAGCGTCACGACAGGGCGAGTAGAACTCCCCCTCCACTTT. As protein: CASSVTTGRVELPLHF.

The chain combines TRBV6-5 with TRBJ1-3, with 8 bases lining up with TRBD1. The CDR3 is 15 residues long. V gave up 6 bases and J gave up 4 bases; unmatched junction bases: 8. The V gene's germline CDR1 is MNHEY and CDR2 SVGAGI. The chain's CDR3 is CASRPQGAKGNTIYF. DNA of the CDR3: TGTGCCAGCAGGCCCCAGGGGGCGAAAGGAAACACCATATATTTT.

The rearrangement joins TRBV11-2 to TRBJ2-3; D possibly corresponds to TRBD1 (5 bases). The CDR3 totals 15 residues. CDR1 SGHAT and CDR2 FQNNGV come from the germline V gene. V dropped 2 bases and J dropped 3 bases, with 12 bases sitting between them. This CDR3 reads CASSLMQGITDTQYF. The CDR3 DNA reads TGTGCCAGCAGCTTAATGCAGGGAATAACAGATACGCAGTATTTT.

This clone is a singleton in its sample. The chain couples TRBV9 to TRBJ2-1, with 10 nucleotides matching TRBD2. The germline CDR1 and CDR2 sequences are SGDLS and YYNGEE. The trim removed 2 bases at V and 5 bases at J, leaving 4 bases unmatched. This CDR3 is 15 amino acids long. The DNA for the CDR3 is TGTGCCAGCAGCGTGGTAGCGGGGGGTCACAATGAGCAGTTCTTC. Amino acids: CASSVVAGGHNEQFF.

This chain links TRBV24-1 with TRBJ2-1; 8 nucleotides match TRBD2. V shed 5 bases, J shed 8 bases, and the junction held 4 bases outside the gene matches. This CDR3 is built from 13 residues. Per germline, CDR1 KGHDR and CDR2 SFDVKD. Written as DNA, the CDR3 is TGTGCCACCAGTGTTCCCGGGGGGGATGAGCAGTTCTTC. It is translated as CATSVPGGDEQFF.

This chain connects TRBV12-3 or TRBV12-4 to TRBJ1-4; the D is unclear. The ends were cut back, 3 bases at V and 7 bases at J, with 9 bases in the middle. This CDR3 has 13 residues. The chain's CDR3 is CASSFQAGEKLFF. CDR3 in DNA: TGTGCCAGCAGTTTCCAGGCAGGTGAAAAACTGTTTTTT.

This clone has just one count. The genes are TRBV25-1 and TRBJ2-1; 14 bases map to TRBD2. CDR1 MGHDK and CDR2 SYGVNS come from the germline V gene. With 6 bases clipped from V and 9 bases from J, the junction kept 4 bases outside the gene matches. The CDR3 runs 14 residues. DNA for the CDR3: TGTGCCAGCAGGGGACTAGCGGGGGAAACTGAGCAGTTCTTC. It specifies CASRGLAGETEQFF.